This T cell receptor (beta chain) was retrieved from a study of OX40 agonist ivuxolimab in advanced cancers. Some clones are missing from TCRdb's copy, which holds only in-frame ones; the method was immunoSEQ multiplex PCR. The sample lists roughly 76,000 clones, 88% occurring once. Blood draws occurred at baseline, cycle 4 day 1, and cycle 7 day 1. Germline CDR1 reads SGHRS; CDR2 reads YFSETQ. The CDR3 spans 14 residues. V was trimmed by 2 bases and J by 3 bases, leaving 12 bases between them. Sample: CD4+ or CD8+ T cells sorted from blood, taken in a trial of the OX40 agonist ivuxolimab. The receptor was derived from an adult with an advanced solid tumor such as melanoma, head and neck, liver or kidney cancer. The chain couples TRBV5-1 to TRBJ2-7, with D possibly matching TRBD2 (5 bases). CDR3 in amino acids: CASSFEGPSYEQYF. The CDR3 nucleotides are TGCGCCAGCAGCTTCGAGGGCCCTAGCTACGAGCAGTACTTC.